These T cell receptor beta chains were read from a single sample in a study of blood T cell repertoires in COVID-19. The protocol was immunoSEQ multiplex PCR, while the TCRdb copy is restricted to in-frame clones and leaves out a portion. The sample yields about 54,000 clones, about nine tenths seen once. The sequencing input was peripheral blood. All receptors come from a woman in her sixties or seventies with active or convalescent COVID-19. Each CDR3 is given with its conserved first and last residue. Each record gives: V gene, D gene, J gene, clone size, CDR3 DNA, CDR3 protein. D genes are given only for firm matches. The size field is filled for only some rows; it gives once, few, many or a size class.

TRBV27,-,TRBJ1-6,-,TGTGCCAGCAGTTTGAGTCACTATAATTCACCCCTCCACTTT,CASSLSHYNSPLHF
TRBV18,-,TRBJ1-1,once,TGTGCCAGCTCACCCGGGGCCGGGGGGTTCACTGAAGCTTTCTTT,CASSPGAGGFTEAFF
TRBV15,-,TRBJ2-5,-,TGTGCCACCAGCAGAGATCGTACAGGGACGACCCAAGAGACCCAGTACTTC,CATSRDRTGTTQETQYF
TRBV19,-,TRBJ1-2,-,TGTGCCAGTAGTATGGCACACTATGGCTACACCTTC,CASSMAHYGYTF
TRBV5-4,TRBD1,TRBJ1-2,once,TGTGCCAGCAGCCCGGACAGGAACTATGGCTACACCTTC,CASSPDRNYGYTF
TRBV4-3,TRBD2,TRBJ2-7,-,TGCGCCAGCAGCCAATCTCGGGGGAGCGGGAGCTACGAGCAGTACTTC,CASSQSRGSGSYEQYF
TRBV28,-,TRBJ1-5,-,TGTGCCAGCGAGCGGAGGGCTGGCAATCAGCCCCAGCATTTT,CASERRAGNQPQHF
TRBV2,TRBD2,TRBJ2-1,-,TGTGCCAGCAGTTCGACTAGCGGGGGCGCCTCCTACAATGAGCAGTTCTTC,CASSSTSGGASYNEQFF
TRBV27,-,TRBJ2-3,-,TGTGCCAGCAGTTTAGGAACGGTCCCTAGCAGCACAGATACGCAGTATTTT,CASSLGTVPSSTDTQYF
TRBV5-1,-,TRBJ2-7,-,TGCGCCAGCAGCTTGGACAGGAGCTCCTACGAGCAGTACTTC,CASSLDRSSYEQYF
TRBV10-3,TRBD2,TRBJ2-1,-,TGTGCCATCAGTGACGTGACTAGCGGGGTCGATGAGCAGTTCTTC,CAISDVTSGVDEQFF
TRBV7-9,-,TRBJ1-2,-,TGTGCCAGCAGCGCCGACGGGAACTATGGCTACACCTTC,CASSADGNYGYTF
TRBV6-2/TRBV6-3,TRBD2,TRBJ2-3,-,TGTGCCAGCAGCCTCCGGGGACTAGCTGCAGATACGCAGTATTTT,CASSLRGLAADTQYF
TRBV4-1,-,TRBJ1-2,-,TGCGCCAGCAGCCAGGACAGTAACTATGGCTACACCTTC,CASSQDSNYGYTF
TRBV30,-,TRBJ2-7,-,TGTGCCTGTTCTCAGGGCTACGAGCAGTACTTC,CACSQGYEQYF
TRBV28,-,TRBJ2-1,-,TGTGCCAGCAGTTTATACGTAGCCTCGTATGGAACGTTCTTC,CASSLYVASYGTFF
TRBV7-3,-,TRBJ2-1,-,TGTGCCAGCAGCTTACAGGGGAGCTCCTACAATGAGCAGTTCTTC,CASSLQGSSYNEQFF
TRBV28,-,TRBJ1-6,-,TGTGCCAGCAGTTTGCGGAGATCGCCCCTCCACTTT,CASSLRRSPLHF
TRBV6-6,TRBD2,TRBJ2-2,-,TGTGCCAGCAGTTTAGCGGGGGGGAACACCGGGGAGCTGTTTTTT,CASSLAGGNTGELFF
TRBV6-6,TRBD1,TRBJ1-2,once,TGTGCCAGCAGCCCAGACAGGGAGTCTGGCTACACCTTC,CASSPDRESGYTF
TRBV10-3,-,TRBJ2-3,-,TGTGCCATCAGTGACGCGGCCGGAGGGGCGCAGTATTTT,CAISDAAGGAQYF
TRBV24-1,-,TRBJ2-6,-,TGTGCCACCAGTGACCCGACAGCCCATGGGGCCAACGTCCTGACTTTC,CATSDPTAHGANVLTF
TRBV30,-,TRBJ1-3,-,TGTGCCTGGAGTCTAGGGGTCGGCGGAAACACCATATATTTT,CAWSLGVGGNTIYF
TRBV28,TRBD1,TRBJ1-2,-,TGTGCCAGCAGTCTGGACAGGGACTATGGCTACACCTTC,CASSLDRDYGYTF
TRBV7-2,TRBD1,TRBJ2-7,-,TGTGCCAGCAGCATGGTCAGGGGGCTCTACGAGCAGTACTTC,CASSMVRGLYEQYF
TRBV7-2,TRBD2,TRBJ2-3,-,TGTGCCAGCAGCTCAGGACTAGGGGGCACAGATACGCAGTATTTT,CASSSGLGGTDTQYF
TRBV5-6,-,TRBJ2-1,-,TGTGCCAGCAGCTTTAGGACTGGCACTTCTTACAATGAGCAGTTCTTC,CASSFRTGTSYNEQFF
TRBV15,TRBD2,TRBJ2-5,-,TGTGCCACCACATCTAGCGGGGGGGCTGGAGAGACCCAGTACTTC,CATTSSGGAGETQYF
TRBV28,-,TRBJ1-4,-,TGTGCCAGCAGTGATTCAGGGGCGGCAGATAATGAAAAACTGTTTTTT,CASSDSGAADNEKLFF
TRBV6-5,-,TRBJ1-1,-,TGTGCCAGCAGTTACGACAGTAACACTGAAGCTTTCTTT,CASSYDSNTEAFF
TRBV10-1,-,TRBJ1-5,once,TGCGCCAGCAGCCCGGGACAAGGGGATCAGCCCCAGCATTTT,CASSPGQGDQPQHF